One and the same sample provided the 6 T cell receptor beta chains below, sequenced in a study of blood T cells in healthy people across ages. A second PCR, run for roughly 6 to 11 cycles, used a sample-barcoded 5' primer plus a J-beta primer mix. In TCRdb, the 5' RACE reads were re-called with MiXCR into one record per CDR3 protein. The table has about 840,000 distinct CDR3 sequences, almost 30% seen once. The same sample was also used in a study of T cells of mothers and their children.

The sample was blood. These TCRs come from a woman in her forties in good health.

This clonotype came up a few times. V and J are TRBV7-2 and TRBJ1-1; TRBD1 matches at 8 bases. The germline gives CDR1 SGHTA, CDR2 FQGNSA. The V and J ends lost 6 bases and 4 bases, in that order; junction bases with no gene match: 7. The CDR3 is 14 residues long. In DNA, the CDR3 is TGTGCCAGCAGTACCCAGGGGACAGGCACTGAAGCTTTCTTT. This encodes CASSTQGTGTEAFF.

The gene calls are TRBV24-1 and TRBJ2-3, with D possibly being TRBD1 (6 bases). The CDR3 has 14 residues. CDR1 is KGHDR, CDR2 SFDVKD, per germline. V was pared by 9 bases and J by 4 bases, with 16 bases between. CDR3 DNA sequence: TGTGCCACCTCGGACGGACAGCCACCAGATACGCAGTATTTT. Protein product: CATSDGQPPDTQYF.

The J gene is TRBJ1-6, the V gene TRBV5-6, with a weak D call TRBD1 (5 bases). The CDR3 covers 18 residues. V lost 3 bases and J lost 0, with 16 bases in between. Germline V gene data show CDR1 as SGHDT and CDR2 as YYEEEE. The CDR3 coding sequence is TGTGCCAGCAGCTATGGGGGGGTTGGTTACTCCTATAATTCACCCCTCCACTTT. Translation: CASSYGGVGYSYNSPLHF.

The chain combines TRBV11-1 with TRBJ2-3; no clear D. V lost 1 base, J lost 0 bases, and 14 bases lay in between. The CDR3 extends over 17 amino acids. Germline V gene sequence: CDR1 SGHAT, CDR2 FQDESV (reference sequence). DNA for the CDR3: TGTGCCAGCAGCTTAGGGAAAGGCAGCCCTAGCACAGATACGCAGTATTTT. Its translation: CASSLGKGSPSTDTQYF.

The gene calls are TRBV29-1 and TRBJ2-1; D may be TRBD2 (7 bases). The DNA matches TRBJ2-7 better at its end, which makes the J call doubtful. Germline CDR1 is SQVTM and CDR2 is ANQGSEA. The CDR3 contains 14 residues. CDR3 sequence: CSVEYSAGAEEQYF. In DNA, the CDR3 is TGCAGCGTTGAGTATTCGGCGGGGGCTGAGGAGCAGTACTTC.

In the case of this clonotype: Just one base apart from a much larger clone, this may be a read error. CDR3 sequence (DNA): TGTGCCAGCAGTGTAATGACAGGGGGCTACGAGCAGTACTTC. Its protein is CASSVMTGGYEQYF. The gene calls are TRBV28 and TRBJ2-7; 9 positions agree with TRBD1. CDR1 and CDR2 from the germline V gene are MDHEN and SYDVKM. The J segment lost 3 bases and the V segment lost 5 bases, leaving 5 bases of the junction unmatched. The CDR3 consists of 14 residues. Looking up the rest from reference TRBV28 and TRBJ2-7 gives the full variable domain: DVKVTQSSRYLVKRTGEKVFLECVQDMDHENMFWYRQDPGLGLRLIYFSYDVKMKEKGDIPEGYSVSREKKERFSLILESASTNQTSMYLCASSVMTGGYEQYFGPGTRLTVT.